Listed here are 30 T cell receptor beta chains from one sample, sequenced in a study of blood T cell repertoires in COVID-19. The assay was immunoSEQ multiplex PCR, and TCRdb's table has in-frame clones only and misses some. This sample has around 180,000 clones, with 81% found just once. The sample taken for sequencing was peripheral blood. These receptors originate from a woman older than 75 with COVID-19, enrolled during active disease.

Here the CDR3 reads CASTPGALNTEAFF. In DNA, the CDR3 is TGTGCCAGCACGCCTGGGGCGCTGAACACTGAAGCTTTCTTT. The chain carries TRBV7-2 and TRBJ1-1; maybe TRBD1 (5 bases). Germline V CDR1 and CDR2: SGHTA, FQGNSA. The CDR3 runs to 14 residues. V lost 7 bases and J 0 bases, leaving 12 bases between the germline ends.

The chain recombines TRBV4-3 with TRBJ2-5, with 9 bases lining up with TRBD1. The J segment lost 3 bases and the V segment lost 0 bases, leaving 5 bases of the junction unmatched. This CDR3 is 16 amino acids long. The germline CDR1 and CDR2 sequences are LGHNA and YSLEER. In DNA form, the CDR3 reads TGCGCCAGCAGCCAAGATGGTCGGACAGGGGAAGAGACCCAGTACTTC. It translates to CASSQDGRTGEETQYF.

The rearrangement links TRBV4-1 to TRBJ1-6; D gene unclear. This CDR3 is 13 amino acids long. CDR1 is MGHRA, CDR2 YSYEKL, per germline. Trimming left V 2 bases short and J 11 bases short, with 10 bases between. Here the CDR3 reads CASSQTPEAPLHF. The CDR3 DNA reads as TGCGCCAGCAGCCAAACCCCGGAGGCACCCCTCCACTTT.

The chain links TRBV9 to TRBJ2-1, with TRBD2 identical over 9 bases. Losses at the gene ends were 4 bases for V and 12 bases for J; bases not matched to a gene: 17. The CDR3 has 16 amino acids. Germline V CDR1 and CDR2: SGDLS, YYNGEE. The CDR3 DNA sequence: TGTGCCAGCAGCCCCCGTGGTAGCGGGGGTACAGAGGGGCAGTTCTTC. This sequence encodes CASSPRGSGGTEGQFF.

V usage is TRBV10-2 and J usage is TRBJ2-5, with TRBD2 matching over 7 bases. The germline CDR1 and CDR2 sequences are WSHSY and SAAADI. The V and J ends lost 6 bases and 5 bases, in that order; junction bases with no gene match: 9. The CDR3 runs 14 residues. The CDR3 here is CASSPAGRQETQYF. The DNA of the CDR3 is TGCGCCAGCAGCCCAGCGGGGCGACAGGAGACCCAGTACTTC.

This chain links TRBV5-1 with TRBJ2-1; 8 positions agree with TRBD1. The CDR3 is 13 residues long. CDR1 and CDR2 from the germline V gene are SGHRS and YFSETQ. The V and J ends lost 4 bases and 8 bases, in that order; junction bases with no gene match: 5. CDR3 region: CASSPQGAYEQFF. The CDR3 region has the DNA TGCGCCAGCAGCCCCCAGGGGGCCTATGAGCAGTTCTTC.

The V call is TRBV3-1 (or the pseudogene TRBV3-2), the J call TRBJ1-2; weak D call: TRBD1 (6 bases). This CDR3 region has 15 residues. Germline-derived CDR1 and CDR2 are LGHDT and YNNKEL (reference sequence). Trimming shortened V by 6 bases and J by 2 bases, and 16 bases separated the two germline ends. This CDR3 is CASSQQGTENYGYTF. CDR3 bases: TGTGCCAGCAGTCAACAGGGTACGGAAAACTATGGCTACACCTTC.

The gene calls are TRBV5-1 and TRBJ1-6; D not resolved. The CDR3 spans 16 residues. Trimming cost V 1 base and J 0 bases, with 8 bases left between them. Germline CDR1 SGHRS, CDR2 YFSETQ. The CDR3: CASSLRGNSYNSPLHF. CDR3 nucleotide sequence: TGCGCCAGCAGCTTGCGGGGAAACTCCTATAATTCACCCCTCCACTTT.

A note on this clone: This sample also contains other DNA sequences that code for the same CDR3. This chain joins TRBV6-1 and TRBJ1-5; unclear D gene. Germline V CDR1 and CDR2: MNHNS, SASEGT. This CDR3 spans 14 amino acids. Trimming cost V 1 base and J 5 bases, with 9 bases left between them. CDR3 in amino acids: CASSEVGGYQPQHF. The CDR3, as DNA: TGTGCCAGCAGTGAAGTCGGAGGGTATCAGCCCCAGCATTTT.

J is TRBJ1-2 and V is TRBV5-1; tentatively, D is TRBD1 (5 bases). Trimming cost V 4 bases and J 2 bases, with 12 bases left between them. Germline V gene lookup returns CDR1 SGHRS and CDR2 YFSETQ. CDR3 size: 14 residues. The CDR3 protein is CASSPGTANYGYTF. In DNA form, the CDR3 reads TGCGCCAGCAGCCCAGGGACTGCGAACTATGGCTACACCTTC.

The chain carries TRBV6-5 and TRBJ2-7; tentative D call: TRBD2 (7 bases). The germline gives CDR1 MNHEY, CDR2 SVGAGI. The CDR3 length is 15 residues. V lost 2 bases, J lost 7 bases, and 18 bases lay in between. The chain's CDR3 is CASSYPSRGGVEQYF. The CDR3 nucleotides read TGTGCCAGCAGTTACCCGTCGAGGGGGGGGGTTGAGCAGTACTTC.

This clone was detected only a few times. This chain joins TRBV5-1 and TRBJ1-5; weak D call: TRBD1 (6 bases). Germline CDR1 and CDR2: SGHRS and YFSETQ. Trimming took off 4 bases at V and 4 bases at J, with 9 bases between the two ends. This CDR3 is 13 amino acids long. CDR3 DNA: TGCGCCAGCAGCACCGGACAGAATCAGCCCCAGCATTTT. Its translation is CASSTGQNQPQHF.

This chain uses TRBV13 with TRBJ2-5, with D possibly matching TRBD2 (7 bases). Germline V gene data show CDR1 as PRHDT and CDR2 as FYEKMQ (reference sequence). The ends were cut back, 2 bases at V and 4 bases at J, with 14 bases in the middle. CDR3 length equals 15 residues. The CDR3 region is CASSLRRGAGETQYF. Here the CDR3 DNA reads TGTGCCAGCAGCTTACGCCGGGGGGCAGGAGAGACCCAGTACTTC.

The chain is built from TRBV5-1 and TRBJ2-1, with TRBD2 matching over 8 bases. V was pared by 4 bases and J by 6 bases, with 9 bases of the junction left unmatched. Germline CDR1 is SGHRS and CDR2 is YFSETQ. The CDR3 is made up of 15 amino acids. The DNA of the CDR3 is TGCGCCAGCAGCCCCGGGGGGGCCCTTTTCAATGAGCAGTTCTTC. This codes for CASSPGGALFNEQFF.

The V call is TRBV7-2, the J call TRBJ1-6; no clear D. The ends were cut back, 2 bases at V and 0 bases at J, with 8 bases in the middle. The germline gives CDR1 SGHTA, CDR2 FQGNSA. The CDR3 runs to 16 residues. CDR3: CASSLHPSSYNSPLHF. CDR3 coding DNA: TGTGCCAGCAGCTTACATCCGAGCTCCTATAATTCACCCCTCCACTTT.

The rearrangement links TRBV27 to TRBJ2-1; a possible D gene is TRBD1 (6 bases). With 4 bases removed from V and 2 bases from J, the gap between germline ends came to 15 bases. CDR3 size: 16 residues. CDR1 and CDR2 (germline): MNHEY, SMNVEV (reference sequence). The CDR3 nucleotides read TGTGCCAGCAGTTCCCGGCTCGGACAGACCTACAATGAGCAGTTCTTC. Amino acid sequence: CASSSRLGQTYNEQFF.

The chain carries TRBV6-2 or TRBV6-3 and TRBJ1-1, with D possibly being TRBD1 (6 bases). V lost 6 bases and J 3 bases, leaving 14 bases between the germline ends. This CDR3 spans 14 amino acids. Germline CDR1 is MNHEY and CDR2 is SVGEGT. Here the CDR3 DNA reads TGTGCCAGCAGCCGGGACAAGCTCGACACTGAAGCTTTCTTT. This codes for CASSRDKLDTEAFF.

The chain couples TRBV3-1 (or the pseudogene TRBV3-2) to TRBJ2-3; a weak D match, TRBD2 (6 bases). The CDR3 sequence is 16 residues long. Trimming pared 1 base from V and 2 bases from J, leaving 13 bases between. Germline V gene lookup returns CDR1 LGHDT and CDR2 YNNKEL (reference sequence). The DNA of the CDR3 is TGTGCCAGCAGCCAAGGATTACGGGAGATCACAGATACGCAGTATTTT. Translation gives CASSQGLREITDTQYF.

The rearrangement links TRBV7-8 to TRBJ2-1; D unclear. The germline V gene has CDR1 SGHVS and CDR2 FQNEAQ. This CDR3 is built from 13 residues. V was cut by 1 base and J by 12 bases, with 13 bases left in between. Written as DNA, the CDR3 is TGTGCCAGCAGCTTAGGGGTGGCGGCCCGGCAGTTCTTC. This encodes CASSLGVAARQFF. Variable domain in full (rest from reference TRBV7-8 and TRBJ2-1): GAGVSQSPRYKVAKRGQDVALRCDPISGHVSLFWYQQALGQGPEFLTYFQNEAQLDKSGLPSDRFFAERPEGSVSTLKIQRTQQEDSAVYLCASSLGVAARQFFGPGTRLTVL.

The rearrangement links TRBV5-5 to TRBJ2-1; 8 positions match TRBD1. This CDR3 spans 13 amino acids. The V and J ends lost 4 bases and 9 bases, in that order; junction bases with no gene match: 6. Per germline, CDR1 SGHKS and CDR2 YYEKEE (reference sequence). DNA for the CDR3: TGTGCCAGCAGCGTGACAGGGGCTGGTGAGCAGTTCTTC. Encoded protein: CASSVTGAGEQFF.

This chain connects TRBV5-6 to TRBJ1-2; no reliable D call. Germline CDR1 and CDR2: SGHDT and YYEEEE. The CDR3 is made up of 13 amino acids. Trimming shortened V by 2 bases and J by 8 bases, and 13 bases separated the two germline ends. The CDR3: CASSLLEGTGYTF. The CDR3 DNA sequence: TGTGCCAGCAGCTTATTAGAGGGTACAGGCTACACCTTC.

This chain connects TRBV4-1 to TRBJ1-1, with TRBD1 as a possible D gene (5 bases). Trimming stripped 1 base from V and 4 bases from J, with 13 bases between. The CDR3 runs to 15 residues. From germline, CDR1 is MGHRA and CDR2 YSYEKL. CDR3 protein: CASSQGRPGFTEAFF. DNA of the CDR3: TGCGCCAGCAGCCAAGGCCGGCCAGGGTTCACTGAAGCTTTCTTT.

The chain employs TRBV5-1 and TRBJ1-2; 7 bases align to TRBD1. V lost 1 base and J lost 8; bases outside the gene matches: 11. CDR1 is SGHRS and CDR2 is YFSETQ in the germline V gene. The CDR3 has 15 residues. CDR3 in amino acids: CASSLMAGGGKGYTF. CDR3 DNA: TGCGCCAGCAGCTTGATGGCAGGGGGAGGCAAGGGCTACACCTTC.

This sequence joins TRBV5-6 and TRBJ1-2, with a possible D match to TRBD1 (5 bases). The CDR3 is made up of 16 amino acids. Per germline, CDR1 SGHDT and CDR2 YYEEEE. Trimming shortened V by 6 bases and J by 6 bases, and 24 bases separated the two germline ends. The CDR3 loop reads CASTLGGILRAHGYTF. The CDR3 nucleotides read TGTGCCAGCACCCTGGGGGGTATCTTGAGGGCTCATGGCTACACCTTC.

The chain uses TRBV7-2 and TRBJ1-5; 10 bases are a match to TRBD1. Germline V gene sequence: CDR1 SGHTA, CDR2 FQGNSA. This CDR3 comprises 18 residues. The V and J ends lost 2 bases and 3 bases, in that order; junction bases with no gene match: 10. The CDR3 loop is CASSLMAGGTGDNQPQHF. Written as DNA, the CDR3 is TGTGCCAGCAGCTTAATGGCAGGAGGGACAGGGGACAATCAGCCCCAGCATTTT.

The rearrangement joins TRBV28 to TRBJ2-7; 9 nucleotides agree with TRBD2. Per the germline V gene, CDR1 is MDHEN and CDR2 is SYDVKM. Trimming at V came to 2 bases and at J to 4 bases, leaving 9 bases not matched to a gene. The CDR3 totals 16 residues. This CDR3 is CASSLVVAGDWYEQYF. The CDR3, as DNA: TGTGCCAGCAGTTTAGTCGTAGCGGGAGACTGGTACGAGCAGTACTTC. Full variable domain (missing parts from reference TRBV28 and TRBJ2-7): DVKVTQSSRYLVKRTGEKVFLECVQDMDHENMFWYRQDPGLGLRLIYFSYDVKMKEKGDIPEGYSVSREKKERFSLILESASTNQTSMYLCASSLVVAGDWYEQYFGPGTRLTVT.

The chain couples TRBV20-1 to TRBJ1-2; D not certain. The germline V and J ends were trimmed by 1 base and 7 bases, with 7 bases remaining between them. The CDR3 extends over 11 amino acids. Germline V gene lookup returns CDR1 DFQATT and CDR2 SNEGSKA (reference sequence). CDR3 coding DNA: TGCAGTGCTAGAGTGGGCAGTGGCTACACCTTC. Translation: CSARVGSGYTF.

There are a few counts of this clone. The CDR3 sequence: CSAGDTRGYTF. The CDR3 DNA sequence: TGCAGTGCTGGGGACACGAGGGGCTACACCTTC. V gene TRBV20-1 combines with J gene TRBJ1-2, with a weak D call TRBD1 (6 bases). Germline V gene data show CDR1 as DFQATT and CDR2 as SNEGSKA (reference sequence). Deletions cut 5 bases from V and 8 bases from J, with 12 bases between. This CDR3 comprises 11 residues.

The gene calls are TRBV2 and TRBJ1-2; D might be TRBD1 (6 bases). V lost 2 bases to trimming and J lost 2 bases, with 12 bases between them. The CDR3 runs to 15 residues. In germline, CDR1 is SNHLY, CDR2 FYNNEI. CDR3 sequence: CASSEFWGTNYGYTF. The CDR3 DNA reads TGTGCCAGCAGTGAATTTTGGGGGACAAACTATGGCTACACCTTC.

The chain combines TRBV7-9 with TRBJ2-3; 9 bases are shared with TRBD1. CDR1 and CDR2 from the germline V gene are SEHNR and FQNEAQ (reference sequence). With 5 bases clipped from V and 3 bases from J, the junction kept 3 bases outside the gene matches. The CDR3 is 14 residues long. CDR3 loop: CASSTGQGTDTQYF. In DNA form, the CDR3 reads TGTGCCAGCAGCACAGGACAGGGGACAGATACGCAGTATTTT.